The rows below give T cell receptor beta chains drawn from one sample of a study of regulatory T cells in long-lasting Graves disease. In TCRdb, the multiplex PCR reads were re-called with MiXCR into one record per CDR3 protein. The sample includes roughly 360,000 distinct CDR3 sequences, roughly 25% seen only once; the top ten take about 29%. The specimen comprised peripheral blood mononuclear cells (PBMCs), sampled when the disease was refractory, from a patient treated with antithyroid drugs. The source of these receptors is a middle-aged woman with Graves disease. The CDR3 runs from the conserved cysteine through the conserved F or W. A D gene is named only where the DNA matches it firmly. Where a row states a size, it is once, few, many or the class of an expanded clone; other rows omit it.

d_gene,v_gene,j_gene,abundance,CDR3aa,CDR3nt
TRBD2,TRBV12-3/TRBV12-4,TRBJ2-5,-,CASSPSGGGGTQYF,TGTGCCAGCAGTCCCTCGGGGGGGGGGGGGACCCAGTACTTC
-,TRBV19,TRBJ1-4,many,CASSSRRLNEKLFF,TGTGCCAGTAGTTCAAGACGGCTTAATGAAAAACTGTTTTTT
TRBD2,TRBV11-2,TRBJ2-2,few,CASSQTSFGELFF,TGTGCCAGCAGCCAGACTAGCTTCGGGGAGCTGTTTTTT
TRBD2,TRBV20-1,TRBJ2-7,-,CSATDSSGSYEQYF,TGCAGTGCCACGGATTCTAGCGGCTCCTACGAGCAGTACTTC
TRBD1,TRBV28,TRBJ1-3,many,CASSPQGADAIYF,TGTGCCAGCAGTCCTCAGGGGGCAGACGCCATATATTTT
TRBD2,TRBV12-3/TRBV12-4,TRBJ2-1,-,CASSLITRRGMERSTHNEQFF,TGTGCCAGCAGTTTAATCACACGGCGGGGGATGGAGCGGAGTACTCACAATGAGCAGTTCTTC
TRBD1,TRBV20-1,TRBJ2-7,-,CSADTGAASQNEQYF,TGCAGTGCGGATACAGGGGCAGCCAGCCAAAACGAGCAGTACTTC
-,TRBV2,TRBJ2-6,few,CASMIQGAGANVLTF,TGTGCCAGCATGATCCAGGGAGCTGGGGCCAACGTCCTGACTTTC
TRBD1,TRBV28,TRBJ1-2,-,CASSLSGTGAGGYTF,TGTGCCAGCAGTTTATCCGGGACAGGGGCTGGCGGCTACACCTTC
-,TRBV3-1,TRBJ1-4,-,CASSQGWYANEKLFF,TGTGCCAGCAGCCAAGGGTGGTATGCTAATGAAAAACTGTTTTTT
TRBD1,TRBV28,TRBJ2-7,many,CASTQDRRSYEQYF,TGTGCCAGCACTCAGGACAGGCGGTCCTACGAGCAGTACTTC
TRBD1,TRBV12-3/TRBV12-4,TRBJ2-3,few,CASSNSGTGADTQYF,TGTGCCAGCAGTAATAGCGGGACAGGGGCAGATACGCAGTATTTT
-,TRBV20-1,TRBJ2-7,many,CSALLASYEQYF,TGCAGTGCCTTGCTGGCGTCCTACGAGCAGTACTTC
-,TRBV7-2,TRBJ2-7,many,CASSPDVGRDPYEQYF,TGTGCCAGCAGCCCCGATGTGGGTCGGGATCCCTACGAGCAGTACTTC
TRBD1,TRBV2,TRBJ2-2,many,CASTPGRGRTGELFF,TGTGCCAGCACTCCGGGAAGGGGGCGTACCGGGGAGCTGTTTTTT
-,TRBV2,TRBJ2-6,many,CASSEAVGKVSGANVLTF,TGTGCCAGCAGTGAAGCCGTGGGAAAGGTCTCTGGGGCCAACGTCCTGACTTTC
-,TRBV12-3/TRBV12-4,TRBJ2-2,few,CASNPGPGELFF,TGTGCCAGCAATCCGGGGCCCGGGGAGCTGTTTTTT
-,TRBV4-1,TRBJ1-5,few,CASSLRDGLNQPQHF,TGCGCCAGCAGCCTCCGGGACGGACTCAATCAGCCCCAGCATTTT
-,TRBV7-9,TRBJ2-7,-,CASSSLDPGDYEQYF,TGTGCCAGCAGCTCTCTAGACCCCGGGGATTACGAGCAGTACTTC
TRBD1,TRBV2,TRBJ1-1,-,CASSHHDRTGRTEAFF,TGTGCCAGCAGTCACCACGATAGGACAGGGAGGACTGAAGCTTTCTTT